This T cell receptor beta chain came from a study of identical twins. The CDR3 has 17 residues. Germline CDR1 and CDR2: SGHDT and YYEEEE. J lost 3 bases, V lost 2 bases, and 11 bases had no gene match. TCRdb re-called the 5' RACE reads through MiXCR, storing one row per CDR3 protein. Of fewer than 550,000 distinct CDR3 sequences in the sample, about 13% were seen once. These records were also assigned to another study, of yellow fever vaccine responses in identical twins.

The rearrangement uses TRBV5-6 and TRBJ2-1, with 7 bases lining up with TRBD2. The receptor was derived from a woman aged 18-29 years in good health. Sequenced material: CD4+ T cells sorted from blood. In DNA form, the CDR3 reads TGTGCCAGCAGCTTTGGGGGGGGACGACCCATCTACAATGAGCAGTTCTTC. Encoded protein: CASSFGGGRPIYNEQFF.